This TCR beta chain emerged from a study of PD-L1 blockade in urothelial cancer. Across the whole study: Patients took up atezolizumab at some point between 2014 and 2015 at 1,200 mg intravenously every 3 weeks.

Synthetically made TCR analog templates were put into each PCR as spikes. Data came from immunoSEQ multiplex PCR; TCRdb stores just in-frame clones and leaves some out. The sample records more than 75,000 clones, roughly 90% being singletons. Trimming shortened V by 3 bases and J by 4 bases, and 13 bases separated the two germline ends. Germline assignment: CDR1 SQVTM and CDR2 ANQGSEA. The CDR3 runs 14 residues. Per-patient samples, pretreatment and on-treatment, numbered 1 to 8. The specimen comprised PBMCs, sampled around atezolizumab (anti-PD-L1) treatment. The genes are TRBV29-1 and TRBJ2-1; maybe TRBD2 (7 bases). The sequence was collected from a man aged 60 to 75 with urothelial cancer. The DNA of the CDR3 is TGCAGCGTTGACCCGGGGGGCACTTACAATGAGCAGTTCTTC. Translation gives CSVDPGGTYNEQFF.